The rows below give T cell receptor beta chains drawn from one sample of a study of human T cells and chemical hapten exposure. MiXCR was run by TCRdb on the RACE reads, yielding one entry per CDR3 protein. The sample comprises about 380,000 distinct CDR3 sequences, more than 4.5% of which are singletons, and under 2.5% rests with the top ten. The material was whole blood, obtained in connection with sensitization to the hapten diphenylcyclopropenone (DPC). The receptors shown here come from a woman aged 50 to 60 with alopecia areata. Some clones in this sample may be carry-over from other donors' samples. Both conserved end residues are part of each CDR3. A D gene is named only where the DNA matches it firmly. Rows give clone size only sometimes, using once, few, many, or a class for an expanded clone.

v_gene	d_gene	abundance	j_gene	CDR3aa	CDR3nt
TRBV6-1	TRBD2	many	TRBJ2-1	CASSEGLAGNEQFF	TGTGCCAGCAGTGAAGGACTAGCTGGCAATGAGCAGTTCTTC
TRBV28	TRBD1	many	TRBJ1-5	CASRSTGGAIQPQHF	TGTGCCAGCAGGAGTACAGGGGGCGCAATTCAGCCCCAGCATTTT
TRBV20-1	NA	NA	TRBJ1-1	CSARDRRPNTEAFF	TGCAGTGCTAGAGATCGCAGGCCGAACACTGAAGCTTTCTTT
TRBV19	NA	many	TRBJ2-7	CATSPGVYEQYF	TGTGCCACCTCCCCAGGGGTCTACGAGCAGTACTTC
TRBV3-1	NA	few	TRBJ1-2	CASSRAGLAIIYGYTF	TGTGCCAGCAGCCGTGCGGGACTGGCTATTATCTATGGCTACACCTTC
TRBV3-1	TRBD2	NA	TRBJ2-3	CASSHRTSGGAEGDTQYF	TGTGCCAGCAGCCACAGGACTAGCGGGGGGGCGGAGGGAGATACGCAGTATTTT
TRBV4-1	NA	NA	TRBJ1-2	CASSQDLAGKGNGYTF	TGCGCCAGCAGCCAAGATCTAGCGGGAAAGGGTAACGGCTACACCTTC
TRBV12-5	NA	many	TRBJ2-3	CASGLFQGSTDTQYF	TGTGCTAGTGGTTTGTTTCAGGGGAGCACAGATACGCAGTATTTT
TRBV6-5	NA	few	TRBJ1-1	CASSYGGLLNTEAFF	TGTGCCAGCAGTTACGGCGGACTTTTGAACACTGAAGCTTTCTTT
TRBV4-2	TRBD2	many	TRBJ2-3	CASSQGGSGTDTQYF	TGTGCCAGCAGCCAAGGCGGGAGTGGGACAGATACGCAGTATTTT
TRBV7-9	NA	NA	TRBJ2-2	CASSLMTGELFF	TGTGCCAGCAGCTTAATGACCGGGGAGCTGTTTTTT
TRBV6-5	NA	many	TRBJ2-5	CASSYSGETQYF	TGTGCCAGCAGTTACTCGGGGGAGACCCAGTACTTC
TRBV27	NA	NA	TRBJ2-3	CASSLRSVRPSTDTQYF	TGTGCCAGCAGTTTAAGGTCGGTCAGGCCTAGCACAGATACGCAGTATTTT
TRBV20-1	NA	many	TRBJ1-3	CSARDPWEARNTIYF	TGCAGTGCTAGAGATCCCTGGGAAGCGAGAAACACCATATATTTT
TRBV6-1	NA	many	TRBJ1-2	CASSEYIYGYTF	TGTGCCAGCAGCGAGTACATTTATGGCTACACCTTC
TRBV7-8	TRBD1	many	TRBJ1-2	CASSNRDRASANYGYTF	TGTGCCAGCAGCAACCGGGACAGAGCTTCAGCTAACTATGGCTACACCTTC
TRBV5-1	TRBD1	few	TRBJ2-1	CASSLAGTGGSYNEQFF	TGCGCCAGCAGCTTGGCTGGGACAGGGGGATCCTACAATGAGCAGTTCTTC
TRBV29-1	NA	many	TRBJ1-2	CSVEVPGDYGYTF	TGCAGCGTAGAGGTCCCGGGAGACTATGGCTACACCTTC
TRBV27	TRBD1	many	TRBJ2-5	CASSLTRTGRGAQYF	TGTGCCAGCAGTTTGACCCGGACAGGTCGTGGGGCCCAGTACTTC
TRBV7-2	TRBD1	many	TRBJ2-4	CASSAWTGILAKNIQYF	TGTGCCAGCAGCGCCTGGACAGGGATCTTAGCCAAAAACATTCAGTACTTC
TRBV20-1	NA	NA	TRBJ2-7	CSARDSTNYEQYF	TGCAGTGCTAGAGATAGTACTAACTACGAGCAGTACTTC
TRBV29-1	TRBD1	many	TRBJ1-2	CSVGGQGWGYTF	TGCAGCGTTGGGGGACAGGGCTGGGGCTACACCTTC
TRBV13	NA	many	TRBJ1-2	CASSTRGGGYGYTF	TGTGCCAGCAGCACGAGGGGCGGGGGCTATGGCTACACCTTC
TRBV6-2/TRBV6-3	NA	many	TRBJ1-1	CASNAGLGGTEAFF	TGTGCCAGCAATGCGGGTCTCGGCGGCACTGAAGCTTTCTTT
TRBV5-6	NA	many	TRBJ2-7	CASRRAGYPDEQYF	TGTGCCAGCAGACGGGCGGGGTACCCTGACGAGCAGTACTTC
TRBV5-8	NA	few	TRBJ2-7	CASSLRQGRGEQYF	TGTGCCAGCAGCTTGCGGCAGGGGAGGGGCGAGCAGTACTTC
TRBV5-1	NA	NA	TRBJ2-3	CASSSRPLDTQYF	TGCGCCAGCAGCTCGCGTCCCCTGGATACGCAGTATTTT
TRBV2	TRBD2	many	TRBJ2-7	CASSDVSGGAYEQYF	TGTGCCAGCAGTGACGTGAGCGGGGGGGCCTACGAGCAGTACTTC
TRBV5-6	NA	many	TRBJ2-7	CASSRDGPFEQYF	TGTGCCAGCAGCCGGGACGGGCCCTTCGAGCAGTACTTC
TRBV7-8	TRBD1	many	TRBJ2-3	CASSLGGQGRDTQYF	TGTGCCAGCAGCTTAGGGGGACAGGGGAGGGATACGCAGTATTTT
TRBV29-1	NA	many	TRBJ1-2	CSAPGGGAYDGYTF	TGCAGCGCCCCAGGAGGGGGGGCGTACGACGGCTACACCTTC
TRBV6-5	NA	many	TRBJ1-1	CASSRPTDTEAFF	TGTGCCAGCAGCCGCCCCACCGACACTGAAGCTTTCTTT
TRBV7-9	TRBD2	NA	TRBJ2-1	CASCRTSGINEQFF	TGTGCCAGCTGCAGGACTAGCGGGATCAATGAGCAGTTCTTC
TRBV5-1	TRBD2	many	TRBJ2-1	CASSLVTSGGGEQFF	TGCGCCAGCAGCTTGGTGACTAGCGGCGGGGGTGAGCAGTTCTTC
TRBV4-2	NA	NA	TRBJ1-4	CASSQIPGTTNEKLFF	TGTGCCAGCAGCCAAATCCCAGGGACAACTAATGAAAAACTGTTTTTT
TRBV20-1	TRBD1	many	TRBJ1-2	CSARPDREINYGYTF	TGCAGTGCGCGTCCCGACAGGGAAATTAACTATGGCTACACCTTC
TRBV7-2	TRBD2	few	TRBJ2-1	CASSLGAGGHYNEQFF	TGTGCCAGCAGCCTGGGGGCGGGAGGTCACTACAATGAGCAGTTCTTC
TRBV9	NA	few	TRBJ1-1	CASSPDLPNTEAFF	TGTGCCAGCAGCCCCGATCTCCCGAACACTGAAGCTTTCTTT
TRBV20-1	NA	many	TRBJ1-1	CSARFENTEAFF	TGCAGTGCTAGATTCGAGAACACTGAAGCTTTCTTT
TRBV7-9	NA	many	TRBJ1-1	CATSGRLNTEAFF	TGTGCCACCTCAGGCCGATTGAACACTGAAGCTTTCTTT
TRBV7-8	TRBD1	few	TRBJ1-5	CASSSAPGQFSNQPQHF	TGTGCCAGCAGCTCCGCCCCGGGACAGTTCAGCAATCAGCCCCAGCATTTT
TRBV12-3/TRBV12-4	NA	many	TRBJ1-5	CASTPRDSNQPQHF	TGTGCCAGCACCCCGAGGGACTCCAATCAGCCCCAGCATTTT
TRBV12-3/TRBV12-4	TRBD2	few	TRBJ2-1	CASSRPAGGGFEQFF	TGTGCCAGCAGTCGCCCAGCGGGAGGGGGGTTTGAGCAGTTCTTC
TRBV6-2/TRBV6-3	NA	few	TRBJ1-1	CASTTHGGRNTEAFF	TGTGCCAGTACGACTCACGGGGGCAGGAACACTGAAGCTTTCTTT